Detailed here is one T cell receptor beta chain. The data originate from a study of blood T cell repertoires in COVID-19. Study context: Donors in the United States, Italy and Spain gave samples during acute or convalescent COVID-19. In each case, the material was cDNA or gDNA derived from T cells, B-cell-depleted T cells, or PBMCs.

In the original analysis: Estimation of nucleated cell counts relied on the amplification of reference gene primers. Sequencing was performed with immunoSEQ multiplex PCR; in TCRdb, only in-frame clones are kept and a portion is missing. V and J calls and clone size are as listed in that table; D and trimming were resolved from the DNA. Of some 52,000 clones in the sample, just over 85% were seen once. Germline lookup yields CDR1 SEHNR and CDR2 FQNEAQ (reference sequence). Trimming removed 3 bases from V and 4 bases from J; junction bases left unmatched: 5. The CDR3 consists of 15 residues. This chain connects TRBV7-9 to TRBJ2-7; 11 nucleotides align to TRBD1. The clonotype comes from a human donor in a cohort sampled during active COVID-19. The sample taken for sequencing was peripheral blood. CDR3 nucleotide sequence: TGTGCCAGCAGCTTCACGGGACAGGGGGGATACGAGCAGTACTTC. It codes for CASSFTGQGGYEQYF.